This TCR beta chain came from a study of shared clonotypes between healthy human individuals (dated by TCRdb to 2020 to 2022). Context from the whole study: A few men and a couple of women, aged 18 to 49 years, made up the cohort. To increase sequencing depth and limit assay-specific biases, TCR repertoire library preparation and sequencing were carried out by different laboratories using diverse techniques. The study deeply sequenced blood TCR repertoires of five healthy adults to estimate repertoire size and the extent of clonotype sharing between individuals. Leukapheresis yielded between about 0.94 and 9 billion PBMCs per donor. General conclusions and limits of the study: Sampling was restricted to blood, and TCR repertoires in tissue are likely to differ from TCR repertoires in blood. The genetic and exposure-history diversity represented was limited by the small number of donors. Pairwise subsampling indicated that sequencing depth was expected to affect the degree of clonotype sharing among donors.

The donors were healthy, HIV-negative adults who had no recently reported acute infections or vaccinations. All donors were Caucasian adults living in Nashville, Tennessee, USA. For unsorted samples, around 90 million PBMCs were counted, and genomic DNA was extracted using the QIAamp DNA Blood Mini kit. After blood collection by leukapheresis, PBMCs were isolated using Ficoll-Histopaque density gradient centrifugation and then cryopreserved in the vapor phase of liquid nitrogen. Using the deep immunoSEQ assay, TCR CDR3 regions were amplified from genomic DNA by multiplex PCR. Extracted genomic DNA from each cell subset was distributed evenly across all wells of several immunoSEQ 96-well plates, and each plate was treated as a replicate. For unsorted PBMC, each replicate PCR was loaded with roughly 0.3 ug genomic DNA, equivalent to 30,000 or so T cell genomes. Genomic DNA from unsorted PBMC was sequenced over ten immunoSEQ deep assay plates. The purified libraries were quantified using a Qubit 3.0 fluorometer, sized with a Bioanalyzer 2100, and then quantified again using the KAPA Library Quantification kit. Each immunoSEQ 96-well plate was sequenced on its own single-read 150-cycle Illumina NextSeq 550 flow cell. On the authors' methods: Because only junctional sequences without quality scores were contained in the immunoSEQ output, filtering matching that applied to full-length reads could not be performed. Sequences were annotated with PyIR, a Python wrapper for IgBLAST v1.9, and V/J genes and CDR3 were assigned using IMGT germline references. Reads with weak V/J assignments (E-value above 1e-6), missing CDR3, stop codons, out-of-frame junctions, or ambiguous translated residues were removed. A V3J clonotype was defined by an identical inferred V gene, J gene, and CDR3 amino acid sequence. Percentage overlap between repertoires was calculated by dividing the number of shared unique clonotypes by the size of the smaller repertoire. Repertoire richness was assessed with RTK rarefaction, the Chao1 estimator, and Recon v2.1 estimates of unobserved clonotypes. This immuneACCESS table, as held by TCRdb, lists in-frame sequences with V and J called but not all clones. Of the missing ones, under half trace to an unresolved V gene in checked studies; the others have no known cause. Clonal size and the V and J genes are those of that table, whereas D and trimming came from the DNA. The sample records fewer than 600,000 clones, 79% of which are singletons. The leading ten clones occupy roughly 13% of the sample.

Of note for this clone: No cognate antigen has been identified for it. Within one base of it there is no much larger clone, and no base qualities were kept.

The CDR3 contains 17 residues, cysteine and phenylalanine counted. Only CDR3 DNA remains: 51 bases, in frame from the first base. CDR1 and CDR2 were assigned from the germline V gene as SGHTA and FQGNSA. V was cut back by 4 bases and J by 2 bases, leaving a gap of 19 bases between them. The receptor was isolated from a woman aged 40-49 years in good health. Some clones in this sample may be carry-over from other donors' samples. The chain uses TRBV7-2 and TRBJ2-3; TRBD2 is perhaps the D gene, given 5 matching bases. Sequenced material: PBMCs. The CDR3 amino acid sequence is: CASSSHRVAGITDTQYF. The nucleotide sequence is TGTGCCAGCAGCTCCCACCGGGTGGCGGGTATCACAGATACGCAGTATTTT.